The 8 T cell receptor beta chains below all came from one sample that was sequenced in a study of blood T cell repertoires in COVID-19. Some clones are missing from TCRdb's copy, which holds only in-frame ones; the method was immunoSEQ multiplex PCR. The sample contains 150,000 to 200,000 clones, approximately 90% of which appear only once. The sequenced material came from peripheral blood. Every receptor here comes from a human donor in a cohort sampled during active COVID-19.

The chain recombines TRBV19 with TRBJ1-5; TRBD1 matches 10 bases. The CDR3 contains 17 residues. From germline, CDR1 is LNHDA and CDR2 SQIVND (reference sequence). V lost 5 bases and J lost 0; bases outside the gene matches: 7. The chain's CDR3 is CASSARTGGYSNQPQHF. The CDR3 DNA is TGTGCCAGTAGTGCCCGGACAGGGGGGTATAGCAATCAGCCCCAGCATTTT.

The chain carries TRBV6-2 or TRBV6-3 and TRBJ2-1; 7 nucleotides align to TRBD1. CDR3 size: 12 residues. V was clipped by 2 bases and J by 14 bases; unmatched bases: 6. Looked up from germline, CDR1 is MNHEY and CDR2 is SVGEGT. DNA for the CDR3: TGTGCCAGCAGTTACGGGGCAGGGGGAGAGTTCTTC. It is translated as CASSYGAGGEFF.

This chain joins TRBV25-1 and TRBJ1-6, with unresolved D. Looked up from germline, CDR1 is MGHDK and CDR2 is SYGVNS. The CDR3 sequence is 12 residues long. V gave up 6 bases and J gave up 8 bases, with 8 bases separating them. CDR3 region: CASRPSDSPLHF. CDR3 bases: TGTGCCAGCAGACCGAGTGATTCACCCCTCCACTTT. The full variable domain, completed using reference TRBV25-1 and TRBJ1-6, is EADIYQTPRYLVIGTGKKITLECSQTMGHDKMYWYQQDPGMELHLIHYSYGVNSTEKGDLSSESTVSRIRTEHFPLTLESARPSHTSQYLCASRPSDSPLHFGNGTRLTVT.

On this clone: The DNA is omitted, as the CDR3 cannot be located on it reliably, and the CDR3 follows TCRdb's listing. This rearrangement joins TRBV28 to TRBJ2-3; TRBD1, the D gene given by the table, was not confirmed from the DNA. The CDR3 is made up of 15 amino acids, end residues included. CDR1 is MDHEN, CDR2 SYDVKM, per germline. This CDR3 reads CASILDRGRTDTQYF.

V gene TRBV19 combines with J gene TRBJ2-1; D possibly corresponds to TRBD2 (5 bases). The length of the CDR3 is 14 residues. V was shortened by 8 bases and J by 0 bases, with 11 bases between the two germline ends. CDR1 is LNHDA and CDR2 is SQIVND in the germline V gene (reference sequence). DNA of the CDR3: TGTGCCAGTCAGAGCGGTGACTCCTACAATGAGCAGTTCTTC. As protein: CASQSGDSYNEQFF.

This clone was detected once. The chain carries TRBV6-5 and TRBJ2-3; 10 positions agree with TRBD2. V shed 7 bases, J shed 3 bases, and the junction held 7 bases outside the gene matches. CDR3 length: 15 amino acids. CDR1 and CDR2 (germline): MNHEY, SVGAGI. Here the CDR3 DNA reads TGTGCCAGCAAAAGAGCGGGAGGGCCTACAGATACGCAGTATTTT. Amino acid sequence: CASKRAGGPTDTQYF.

The rearrangement uses TRBV30 and TRBJ1-2, with 9 nucleotides matching TRBD1. V dropped 2 bases and J dropped 8; count of bases not matched to a gene: 9. Germline V gene lookup returns CDR1 GTSNPN and CDR2 SVGIG (reference sequence). The CDR3 has 14 residues. The CDR3, as DNA: TGTGCCTGGAGTTTGGCACAGGGGGCTCAGGGCTACACCTTC. It is translated as CAWSLAQGAQGYTF.

This chain links TRBV10-3 with TRBJ2-7; TRBD2 matches at 9 bases. J gave up 2 bases and V 3 bases, and 2 bases lay outside the gene matches. This CDR3 has 14 residues. Germline-derived CDR1 and CDR2 are ENHRY and SYGVKD. The CDR3 DNA follows: TGTGCCATCAGTGAAGGCGGGGGGGCCTACGAGCAGTACTTC. Translation gives CAISEGGGAYEQYF.